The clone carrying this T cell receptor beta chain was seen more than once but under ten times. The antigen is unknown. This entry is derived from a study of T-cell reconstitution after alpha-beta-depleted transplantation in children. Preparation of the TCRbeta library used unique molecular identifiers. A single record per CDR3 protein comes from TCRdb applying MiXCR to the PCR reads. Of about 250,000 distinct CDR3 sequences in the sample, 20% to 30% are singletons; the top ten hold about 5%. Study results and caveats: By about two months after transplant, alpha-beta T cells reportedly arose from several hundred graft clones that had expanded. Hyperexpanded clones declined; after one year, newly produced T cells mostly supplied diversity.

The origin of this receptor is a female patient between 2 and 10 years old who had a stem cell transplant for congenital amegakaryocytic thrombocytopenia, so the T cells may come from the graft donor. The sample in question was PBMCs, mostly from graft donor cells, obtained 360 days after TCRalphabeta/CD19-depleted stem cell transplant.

CDR3: CASSADWGGHEQFF. The CDR3 nucleotides are TGTGCCAGCAGCGCTGATTGGGGGGGTCATGAGCAGTTCTTC. The chain carries TRBV6-1 and TRBJ2-1; 7 bases align to TRBD2. The CDR3 sequence is 14 residues long. V shed 6 bases and J 8 bases; nucleotides not matched to a gene: 10. Per the germline V gene, CDR1 is MNHNS and CDR2 is SASEGT.